These T cell receptor beta chains were read from a single sample in a study of blood T cell repertoires in COVID-19. Sequencing used immunoSEQ multiplex PCR; TCRdb keeps in-frame clones, though not all of them. This sample yields 100,000 or so clones, of which roughly 69% are seen a single time; around 6.3% belongs to the top ten. Sequenced input: peripheral blood. The receptor set was obtained from a man aged 80 or over with acute or convalescent COVID-19. Each CDR3 is given with its conserved first and last residue. D genes are given only for firm matches. Where a row states a size, it is once, few, many or the class of an expanded clone; other rows omit it.

size: -
V: TRBV6-5
D: -
J: TRBJ1-6
CDR3: CASTLLPGLGSPLHF
DNA: TGTGCCAGCACTCTTCTACCGGGACTCGGTTCACCCCTCCACTTT

size: -
V: TRBV9
D: -
J: TRBJ2-2
CDR3: CASSVGRTNTGELFF
DNA: TGTGCCAGCAGCGTAGGGAGGACGAACACCGGGGAGCTGTTTTTT

size: -
V: TRBV30
D: TRBD1
J: TRBJ1-6
CDR3: CAWSGWGQGESLHF
DNA: TGTGCCTGGAGTGGTTGGGGACAGGGAGAATCCCTCCACTTT

size: once
V: TRBV19
D: TRBD1
J: TRBJ1-5
CDR3: CASSDRENQPQHF
DNA: TGTGCCAGTAGTGACAGGGAGAATCAGCCCCAGCATTTT

size: -
V: TRBV20-1
D: -
J: TRBJ2-7
CDR3: CSALFEGKQYF
DNA: TGCAGTGCTCTCTTCGAGGGCAAGCAGTACTTC

size: many
V: TRBV24-1
D: -
J: TRBJ2-2
CDR3: CATRSAGNTGELFF
DNA: TGTGCCACCAGATCGGCAGGGAACACCGGGGAGCTGTTTTTT

size: -
V: TRBV4-2
D: -
J: TRBJ2-7
CDR3: CASSQEARGSYEQYF
DNA: TGTGCCAGCAGCCAAGAGGCACGGGGTTCCTACGAGCAGTACTTC

size: -
V: TRBV6-1
D: -
J: TRBJ2-7
CDR3: CASSELDSYYEQYF
DNA: TGTGCCAGCAGTGAATTAGACAGCTACTACGAGCAGTACTTC

size: -
V: TRBV6-5
D: -
J: TRBJ2-5
CDR3: CASSYGGFSQETQYF
DNA: TGTGCCAGCAGTTACGGCGGGTTCTCCCAAGAGACCCAGTACTTC

size: -
V: TRBV11-1
D: -
J: TRBJ2-3
CDR3: CASNQPGTDTQYF
DNA: TGTGCCAGCAACCAGCCCGGGACAGATACGCAGTATTTT

size: -
V: TRBV7-7
D: TRBD2
J: TRBJ2-7
CDR3: CASSLDTSGTYEQYF
DNA: TGTGCTAGCAGCTTAGATACTAGCGGGACCTACGAGCAGTACTTC

size: many
V: TRBV11-2
D: -
J: TRBJ1-5
CDR3: CASSFSDNQPQHF
DNA: TGTGCCAGCAGCTTTTCAGACAATCAGCCCCAGCATTTT

size: -
V: TRBV18
D: TRBD2
J: TRBJ2-1
CDR3: CASSPPGVRLAGGSSYNEQFF
DNA: TGTGCCAGCTCACCACCGGGGGTTCGACTAGCGGGAGGTAGCTCCTACAATGAGCAGTTCTTC

size: few
V: TRBV19
D: -
J: TRBJ1-1
CDR3: CASSPPGGTEAFF
DNA: TGTGCCAGTAGTCCCCCCGGGGGCACTGAAGCTTTCTTT

size: -
V: TRBV7-6
D: -
J: TRBJ2-7
CDR3: CASSLAGTGPSYEQYF
DNA: TGTGCCAGCAGCTTAGCGGGGACTGGTCCCTCCTACGAGCAGTACTTC

size: -
V: TRBV9
D: TRBD2
J: TRBJ2-5
CDR3: CASSVEGLVRETQYF
DNA: TGTGCCAGCAGCGTAGAAGGACTAGTACGGGAGACCCAGTACTTC

size: -
V: TRBV18
D: TRBD1
J: TRBJ2-6
CDR3: CASSPAVWGRTGGSSGANVLTF
DNA: TGTGCCAGCTCACCAGCCGTTTGGGGACGGACAGGGGGAAGCTCTGGGGCCAACGTCCTGACTTTC

size: few
V: TRBV9
D: TRBD1
J: TRBJ1-6
CDR3: CASSIQGANSPLHF
DNA: TGTGCCAGCAGTATACAGGGGGCTAACTCACCCCTCCACTTT

size: once
V: TRBV12-5
D: -
J: TRBJ2-5
CDR3: CASGLDTGLWGTQYF
DNA: TGTGCTAGTGGTTTGGACACGGGACTCTGGGGGACCCAGTACTTC

size: -
V: TRBV4-1
D: TRBD1
J: TRBJ1-1
CDR3: CASSRGQGTTEAFF
DNA: TGCGCCAGCAGCCGGGGACAGGGGACCACTGAAGCTTTCTTT

size: few
V: TRBV7-6
D: -
J: TRBJ1-1
CDR3: CASSLEQNTEAFF
DNA: TGTGCCAGCAGCTTAGAACAGAACACTGAAGCTTTCTTT

size: -
V: TRBV4-2
D: TRBD1
J: TRBJ1-6
CDR3: CASSQVAGGNSPLHF
DNA: TGTGCCAGCAGCCAAGTCGCAGGGGGCAATTCACCCCTCCACTTT

size: once
V: TRBV4-3
D: -
J: TRBJ2-5
CDR3: CASSAEARVQETQYF
DNA: TGCGCCAGCAGCGCCGAAGCCCGGGTTCAAGAGACCCAGTACTTC

size: -
V: TRBV5-1
D: TRBD1
J: TRBJ1-5
CDR3: CASSLTLQGKQPQHF
DNA: TGCGCCAGCAGCTTGACCCTACAGGGGAAGCAGCCCCAGCATTTT

size: -
V: TRBV11-3
D: -
J: TRBJ2-6
CDR3: CASTPRATAGGANVLTF
DNA: TGTGCCAGCACCCCCAGGGCCACAGCTGGTGGGGCCAACGTCCTGACTTTC

size: -
V: TRBV6-2/TRBV6-3
D: TRBD2
J: TRBJ2-1
CDR3: CASSTSGSWGNEQFF
DNA: TGTGCCAGCAGTACTAGCGGGAGCTGGGGCAATGAGCAGTTCTTC

size: -
V: TRBV18
D: -
J: TRBJ1-5
CDR3: CASSYGSNQPQHF
DNA: TGTGCCAGCTCATACGGTAGCAATCAGCCCCAGCATTTT

size: once
V: TRBV7-9
D: -
J: TRBJ2-5
CDR3: CASSSVETQYF
DNA: TGTGCCAGCAGCTCCGTGGAGACCCAGTACTTC

size: -
V: TRBV28
D: -
J: TRBJ2-1
CDR3: CASSPINNEQFF
DNA: TGTGCCAGCAGCCCCATCAACAATGAGCAGTTCTTC

size: -
V: TRBV24-1
D: -
J: TRBJ2-7
CDR3: CATSDIGGREQYF
DNA: TGTGCCACCAGTGATATCGGGGGGCGCGAGCAGTACTTC

size: -
V: TRBV28
D: -
J: TRBJ2-3
CDR3: CASRRGSGFEGTDTQYF
DNA: TGTGCCAGCAGACGTGGATCAGGGTTTGAGGGCACAGATACGCAGTATTTT

size: -
V: TRBV2
D: -
J: TRBJ1-6
CDR3: CASSPGSYNSPLHF
DNA: TGTGCCAGCAGTCCAGGGTCCTATAATTCACCCCTCCACTTT

size: -
V: TRBV7-8
D: TRBD1
J: TRBJ2-1
CDR3: CASSPGQSTYNEQFF
DNA: TGTGCCAGCAGCCCGGGACAGAGCACTTACAATGAGCAGTTCTTC

size: few
V: TRBV5-1
D: -
J: TRBJ2-7
CDR3: CASSLLVTSYEQYF
DNA: TGCGCCAGCAGCTTGCTAGTAACCTCCTACGAGCAGTACTTC

size: -
V: TRBV7-2
D: -
J: TRBJ1-2
CDR3: CASSLANQINYGYTF
DNA: TGTGCCAGCAGCCTAGCTAACCAGATTAACTATGGCTACACCTTC

size: -
V: TRBV19
D: -
J: TRBJ1-2
CDR3: CASTPGGGGYTF
DNA: TGTGCCAGTACGCCCGGGGGAGGCGGCTACACCTTC

size: -
V: TRBV5-1
D: -
J: TRBJ2-2
CDR3: CASSLERGELFF
DNA: TGCGCCAGCAGCTTGGAAAGGGGTGAGCTGTTTTTT

size: few
V: TRBV18
D: TRBD1
J: TRBJ1-2
CDR3: CASSSSGQGLYGYTF
DNA: TGTGCCAGCTCTTCCTCGGGACAGGGCCTATATGGCTACACCTTC

size: -
V: TRBV7-2
D: TRBD2
J: TRBJ2-3
CDR3: CASSPGTSGRPTQYF
DNA: TGTGCCAGCAGCCCCGGGACTAGCGGGAGGCCTACGCAGTATTTT

size: -
V: TRBV5-1
D: -
J: TRBJ2-7
CDR3: CASSSDYLSYEQYF
DNA: TGCGCCAGCAGCTCCGACTACCTCTCCTACGAGCAGTACTTC

size: few
V: TRBV19
D: -
J: TRBJ2-3
CDR3: CASSPIPGLSTDTQYF
DNA: TGTGCCAGTAGCCCGATCCCGGGACTGAGCACAGATACGCAGTATTTT

size: -
V: TRBV5-1
D: TRBD1
J: TRBJ1-6
CDR3: CASSLPNLQGRHSPLHF
DNA: TGCGCCAGCAGCTTGCCAAACTTACAGGGGAGGCATTCACCCCTCCACTTT

size: -
V: TRBV28
D: -
J: TRBJ2-4
CDR3: CASSFTTGDIQYF
DNA: TGTGCCAGCAGTTTTACTACGGGGGACATTCAGTACTTC

size: few
V: TRBV7-3
D: TRBD2
J: TRBJ2-2
CDR3: CASSQYLGLANTGELFF
DNA: TGTGCCAGCAGCCAATACCTGGGACTAGCGAACACCGGGGAGCTGTTTTTT

size: few
V: TRBV7-9
D: TRBD2
J: TRBJ2-7
CDR3: CASSSGLAGGNEQYF
DNA: TGTGCCAGCAGCTCGGGACTAGCGGGAGGTAACGAGCAGTACTTC

size: -
V: TRBV7-2
D: -
J: TRBJ2-3
CDR3: CASSPQWGETDTQYF
DNA: TGTGCCAGCAGCCCCCAGTGGGGGGAGACAGATACGCAGTATTTT

size: -
V: TRBV6-5
D: TRBD1
J: TRBJ1-2
CDR3: CASSYIRTGGSYGYTF
DNA: TGTGCCAGCAGTTACATCCGGACAGGGGGATCTTATGGCTACACCTTC

size: -
V: TRBV24-1
D: -
J: TRBJ1-5
CDR3: CATAPSSTNQPQHF
DNA: TGTGCCACCGCACCTTCAAGTACTAATCAGCCCCAGCATTTT

size: -
V: TRBV4-3
D: -
J: TRBJ1-1
CDR3: CASSRDSSAEAFF
DNA: TGCGCCAGCAGCCGAGACAGTAGCGCTGAAGCTTTCTTT

size: once
V: TRBV7-3
D: TRBD2
J: TRBJ2-2
CDR3: CASSLTSPASSGSGGELFF
DNA: TGTGCCAGCAGCTTAACATCCCCCGCATCTAGCGGGAGTGGCGGGGAGCTGTTTTTT

size: -
V: TRBV6-5
D: TRBD2
J: TRBJ2-7
CDR3: CASTRGRSGSGGQYF
DNA: TGTGCCAGCACTCGAGGGCGGAGCGGGAGCGGGGGGCAGTACTTC

size: -
V: TRBV5-5
D: -
J: TRBJ2-3
CDR3: CASRIEASHTDTQYF
DNA: TGTGCCAGCAGAATAGAGGCCAGCCACACAGATACGCAGTATTTT

size: once
V: TRBV6-1
D: -
J: TRBJ2-7
CDR3: CASSEGIWADLSYEQYF
DNA: TGTGCCAGCAGTGAAGGGATCTGGGCAGACCTATCCTACGAGCAGTACTTC

size: -
V: TRBV4-3
D: TRBD2
J: TRBJ2-1
CDR3: CASSPATSGNYNEQFF
DNA: TGCGCCAGCAGCCCTGCGACTAGCGGGAACTACAATGAGCAGTTCTTC